A selection of T cell receptor beta chains follows, all from one sample in a study of T-cell reconstitution after alpha-beta-depleted transplantation in children. One entry per CDR3 protein, called by TCRdb with MiXCR from the PCR reads. In the table there are fewer than 700,000 distinct CDR3 sequences, roughly 13% of which are singletons. This specimen consisted of PBMCs, mostly from graft donor cells, obtained 360 days after TCRalphabeta/CD19-depleted stem cell transplant. These receptors originate from a male patient between 5 and 17 years old who had a stem cell transplant for acute myeloid leukemia, so the T cells may come from the graft donor. CDR3s include the opening cysteine and the closing phenylalanine or tryptophan. The order of the fields is J gene, V gene, clone size, D gene, CDR3 DNA, CDR3 protein. A D gene is named only where the DNA matches it firmly. The listing skips clone size in some rows; elsewhere it reads once, few, many or a size class.

j_call: TRBJ2-1
v_call: TRBV28
clone_size: NA
d_call: NA
cdr3_nt: TGTGCCAGCAACATTCGTGGGGCGGGGCCTTCCAATGAGCAGTTCTTC
cdr3_aa: CASNIRGAGPSNEQFF

j_call: TRBJ2-2
v_call: TRBV30
clone_size: few
d_call: NA
cdr3_nt: TGTGCCTGGGTGAGGCCTCCACAAGGGACCGGGGAGCTGTTTTTT
cdr3_aa: CAWVRPPQGTGELFF

j_call: TRBJ2-7
v_call: TRBV6-2/TRBV6-3
clone_size: many
d_call: NA
cdr3_nt: TGTGCCACCGAGAGCGGCCGACACTCCTACGAGCAGTACTTC
cdr3_aa: CATESGRHSYEQYF

j_call: TRBJ2-3
v_call: TRBV7-9
clone_size: NA
d_call: TRBD1
cdr3_nt: TGTGCCACTTCAACGGGGACAGGGCTCACAGATACGCAGTATTTT
cdr3_aa: CATSTGTGLTDTQYF

j_call: TRBJ2-5
v_call: TRBV10-3
clone_size: many
d_call: NA
cdr3_nt: TGTGCCATCAGTGATGCGAGCCCAGAGACCCAGTACTTC
cdr3_aa: CAISDASPETQYF

j_call: TRBJ2-7
v_call: TRBV20-1
clone_size: few
d_call: TRBD2
cdr3_nt: TGCAGTGCTAGAGCCAACCAGCAGCGGGGGAGAGCCTACGAGCAGTACTTC
cdr3_aa: CSARANQQRGRAYEQYF

j_call: TRBJ1-3
v_call: TRBV28
clone_size: many
d_call: NA
cdr3_nt: TGTGCCAGCAGTCCCCTCGACAGGAAAGGAAACACCATATATTTT
cdr3_aa: CASSPLDRKGNTIYF

j_call: TRBJ2-3
v_call: TRBV5-1
clone_size: NA
d_call: NA
cdr3_nt: TGCGCCAGCAGCTTGGTGGGGACTACAGATACGCAGTATTTT
cdr3_aa: CASSLVGTTDTQYF

j_call: TRBJ2-7
v_call: TRBV2
clone_size: many
d_call: NA
cdr3_nt: TGTGCCAGCACGGCAGGGTCCTACGAGCAGTACTTC
cdr3_aa: CASTAGSYEQYF

j_call: TRBJ1-2
v_call: TRBV21-1
clone_size: many
d_call: NA
cdr3_nt: TGTGCCAGCAGCAAAGGCGGCGGCTTCTATGGCTACACCTTC
cdr3_aa: CASSKGGGFYGYTF

j_call: TRBJ2-5
v_call: TRBV7-3
clone_size: NA
d_call: NA
cdr3_nt: TGTGCCAGCAGCCTAGGAGTGGCCCTCCAAGAGACCCAGTACTTC
cdr3_aa: CASSLGVALQETQYF

j_call: TRBJ2-5
v_call: TRBV20-1
clone_size: few
d_call: NA
cdr3_nt: TGCAGTGCTGGTAGCGTCTGGCGAGAGACCCAGTACTTC
cdr3_aa: CSAGSVWRETQYF

j_call: TRBJ1-2
v_call: TRBV20-1
clone_size: few
d_call: NA
cdr3_nt: TGCAGTGCTAGGAGGTCGGTTTCTAACTATGGCTACACCTTC
cdr3_aa: CSARRSVSNYGYTF

j_call: TRBJ2-3
v_call: TRBV19
clone_size: many
d_call: NA
cdr3_nt: TGTGCCAGTAGGTCCACAGGAGGCCCAGAGACGCAGTATTTT
cdr3_aa: CASRSTGGPETQYF

j_call: TRBJ2-7
v_call: TRBV5-1
clone_size: NA
d_call: NA
cdr3_nt: TGCGCCAGCAGCTTGTTCTCCCTTACCTACGAGCAGTACTTC
cdr3_aa: CASSLFSLTYEQYF

j_call: TRBJ2-7
v_call: TRBV20-1
clone_size: NA
d_call: NA
cdr3_nt: TGCAGTGCGGAGGGGTACGAGCAGTACTTC
cdr3_aa: CSAEGYEQYF

j_call: TRBJ2-2
v_call: TRBV19
clone_size: few
d_call: NA
cdr3_nt: TGTGCCAGTAGTATAGTAGGCACAGACGCCGGGGAGCTGTTTTTT
cdr3_aa: CASSIVGTDAGELFF

j_call: TRBJ2-7
v_call: TRBV20-1
clone_size: NA
d_call: TRBD1
cdr3_nt: TGCAGTGCTAGGGAGACAGGGGGGTACGAGCAGTACTTC
cdr3_aa: CSARETGGYEQYF

j_call: TRBJ1-2
v_call: TRBV30
clone_size: NA
d_call: NA
cdr3_nt: TGTGCCTGGACCTTCCCGGGAAGGTATGGCTACACCTTC
cdr3_aa: CAWTFPGRYGYTF

j_call: TRBJ1-2
v_call: TRBV3-1
clone_size: few
d_call: NA
cdr3_nt: TGTGCCAGCAGCCAGGACGGAGCAGTCCCATATGGCTACACCTTC
cdr3_aa: CASSQDGAVPYGYTF

j_call: TRBJ2-7
v_call: TRBV9
clone_size: many
d_call: NA
cdr3_nt: TGTGCCAGCAGCCCTCGGGCCGGCTACGAGCAGTACTTC
cdr3_aa: CASSPRAGYEQYF

j_call: TRBJ2-7
v_call: TRBV20-1
clone_size: NA
d_call: NA
cdr3_nt: TGCAGTGCTAGTAGTTTTCTCCCCGGGACAACGATTTCCTACGAGCAGTACTTC
cdr3_aa: CSASSFLPGTTISYEQYF

j_call: TRBJ2-7
v_call: TRBV29-1
clone_size: NA
d_call: NA
cdr3_nt: TGCAGCGTTGATGGGCAGAACTACGAGCAGTACTTC
cdr3_aa: CSVDGQNYEQYF

j_call: TRBJ2-3
v_call: TRBV21-1
clone_size: NA
d_call: NA
cdr3_nt: TGTGCCAGCAGCGGGGAGAGGGGAACCCTTTATCAAGGAGATACGCAGTATTTT
cdr3_aa: CASSGERGTLYQGDTQYF

j_call: TRBJ2-1
v_call: TRBV7-2
clone_size: many
d_call: NA
cdr3_nt: TGTGCCAGCAGATTAGCCGATGAGCAGTTCTTC
cdr3_aa: CASRLADEQFF

j_call: TRBJ2-5
v_call: TRBV2
clone_size: few
d_call: TRBD2
cdr3_nt: TGTGCCAGCAGTGAAGGGTGGCGGGGGGGGCAAGAGACCCAGTACTTC
cdr3_aa: CASSEGWRGGQETQYF

j_call: TRBJ1-1
v_call: TRBV11-2
clone_size: NA
d_call: NA
cdr3_nt: TGTGCCAGCAGCCTGGGGGGCCTCACAGCTGAAGCTTTCTTT
cdr3_aa: CASSLGGLTAEAFF

j_call: TRBJ2-7
v_call: TRBV12-3/TRBV12-4
clone_size: few
d_call: NA
cdr3_nt: TGTGCCAGCAGTTTAGCGGGCGGGCCAATTTCCTACGAGCAGTACTTC
cdr3_aa: CASSLAGGPISYEQYF

j_call: TRBJ1-1
v_call: TRBV28
clone_size: few
d_call: TRBD1
cdr3_nt: TGTGCCAGCAGTCCCGGGACAGGGAAGAACACTGAAGCTTTCTTT
cdr3_aa: CASSPGTGKNTEAFF

j_call: TRBJ2-1
v_call: TRBV28
clone_size: many
d_call: NA
cdr3_nt: TGTGCCAGCAGTCCTTACGAGGGAAATGAGCAGTTCTTC
cdr3_aa: CASSPYEGNEQFF

j_call: TRBJ2-3
v_call: TRBV20-1
clone_size: few
d_call: TRBD2
cdr3_nt: TGCAGTGCCCGAGGACTAGCGGGAGCTAGCACAGATACGCAGTATTTT
cdr3_aa: CSARGLAGASTDTQYF

j_call: TRBJ2-4
v_call: TRBV12-3/TRBV12-4
clone_size: many
d_call: TRBD1
cdr3_nt: TGTGCCAGCACCTGGACAGGTTGGGACATTCAGTACTTC
cdr3_aa: CASTWTGWDIQYF

j_call: TRBJ2-3
v_call: TRBV29-1
clone_size: NA
d_call: TRBD2
cdr3_nt: TGCAGCGTTGAGTATGGGGCGGGAGGTCCCACAGATACGCAGTATTTT
cdr3_aa: CSVEYGAGGPTDTQYF

j_call: TRBJ2-7
v_call: TRBV7-9
clone_size: NA
d_call: TRBD2
cdr3_nt: TGTGCCAGCAGCCTGGGACAATCGGGAGGGGAGCAGTACTTC
cdr3_aa: CASSLGQSGGEQYF

j_call: TRBJ2-7
v_call: TRBV2
clone_size: few
d_call: TRBD1
cdr3_nt: TGTGCCGACTCGTGGGACAGGGTCGACGAGCAGTACTTC
cdr3_aa: CADSWDRVDEQYF

j_call: TRBJ2-3
v_call: TRBV12-3/TRBV12-4
clone_size: NA
d_call: NA
cdr3_nt: TGTGCCAGCAGGAGAGCTAGTAGCACAGATACGCAGTATTTT
cdr3_aa: CASRRASSTDTQYF

j_call: TRBJ2-2
v_call: TRBV20-1
clone_size: few
d_call: TRBD2
cdr3_nt: TGCAGTGCTAGACATAGCGGGATGAACACCGGGGAGCTGTTTTTT
cdr3_aa: CSARHSGMNTGELFF

j_call: TRBJ2-3
v_call: TRBV20-1
clone_size: NA
d_call: TRBD2
cdr3_nt: TGCAGTGCTTCCGGGACTAGCGGGAGGACGACGGGTACGCAGTATTTT
cdr3_aa: CSASGTSGRTTGTQYF

j_call: TRBJ2-7
v_call: TRBV18
clone_size: NA
d_call: TRBD1
cdr3_nt: TGTGCCAGCTCACCGACAGGGCACGAGCAGTCCTTC
cdr3_aa: CASSPTGHEQSF

j_call: TRBJ1-1
v_call: TRBV18
clone_size: few
d_call: NA
cdr3_nt: TGTGCCAGCTCACCGGCGGGTGGAGTGAACACTGAAGCTTTCTTT
cdr3_aa: CASSPAGGVNTEAFF

j_call: TRBJ1-5
v_call: TRBV12-3/TRBV12-4
clone_size: NA
d_call: NA
cdr3_nt: TGTGCCAGCAGACCCGGGACACCAGGTCAGCCCCAGCATTTT
cdr3_aa: CASRPGTPGQPQHF

j_call: TRBJ2-1
v_call: TRBV11-1
clone_size: few
d_call: NA
cdr3_nt: TGTGCCAGCAGCTTAGTAATCCACTCTCCAACCCAGGAAGAATGGGGTGAGCAGTTCTTC
cdr3_aa: CASSLVIHSPTQEEWGEQFF

j_call: TRBJ2-7
v_call: TRBV12-3/TRBV12-4
clone_size: NA
d_call: NA
cdr3_nt: TGTGCCAGCAGCCCGACGGGCCAGAGAGAGCAGTACTTC
cdr3_aa: CASSPTGQREQYF

j_call: TRBJ2-7
v_call: TRBV20-1
clone_size: many
d_call: TRBD2
cdr3_nt: TGCAGTGCTGTTCTAGCGGGAGGCCCCTACGAGCAGTACTTC
cdr3_aa: CSAVLAGGPYEQYF

j_call: TRBJ2-1
v_call: TRBV27
clone_size: many
d_call: TRBD2
cdr3_nt: TGTGCCAGCAGTTTGTGGGACTACTACAATGAGCAGTTCTTC
cdr3_aa: CASSLWDYYNEQFF

j_call: TRBJ2-1
v_call: TRBV29-1
clone_size: many
d_call: TRBD2
cdr3_nt: TGCAGCGCCGGACTAGCGAATGAGCAGTTCTTC
cdr3_aa: CSAGLANEQFF

j_call: TRBJ2-1
v_call: TRBV28
clone_size: NA
d_call: TRBD1
cdr3_nt: TGTGCCAGCAGTTTAATGGGACAGGGGGCTGATGAGCAGTTCTTC
cdr3_aa: CASSLMGQGADEQFF

j_call: TRBJ2-7
v_call: TRBV20-1
clone_size: few
d_call: NA
cdr3_nt: TGCAGTGGAGGACTACCTATTGAGCAGTACTTC
cdr3_aa: CSGGLPIEQYF

j_call: TRBJ2-1
v_call: TRBV20-1
clone_size: many
d_call: TRBD2
cdr3_nt: TGCAGTGCCCGAGGGCTAGCGGGAGGGACCCATGAGCAGTTCTTC
cdr3_aa: CSARGLAGGTHEQFF

j_call: TRBJ2-1
v_call: TRBV24-1
clone_size: many
d_call: NA
cdr3_nt: TGTGCCACCAGTGATTCAGCCTACAATGAGCAGTTCTTC
cdr3_aa: CATSDSAYNEQFF

j_call: TRBJ2-3
v_call: TRBV11-2
clone_size: NA
d_call: NA
cdr3_nt: TGTGCCAGCAGCTTAGATGGGTTAGGAGATACGCAGTATTTT
cdr3_aa: CASSLDGLGDTQYF

j_call: TRBJ2-2
v_call: TRBV7-2
clone_size: few
d_call: NA
cdr3_nt: TGTGCCAGCAGCACGCAGGTCACCGGGGAGCTGTTTTTT
cdr3_aa: CASSTQVTGELFF

j_call: TRBJ2-7
v_call: TRBV2
clone_size: NA
d_call: TRBD2
cdr3_nt: TGTGCCAGCAGTGAATTCCCCCTAGCGGGGGTCCTCGACGAGCAGTACTTC
cdr3_aa: CASSEFPLAGVLDEQYF

j_call: TRBJ1-6
v_call: TRBV28
clone_size: few
d_call: NA
cdr3_nt: TGTGCCACCCAGGGTCGCCCAGGGCAGAATTCACCCCTCCACTTT
cdr3_aa: CATQGRPGQNSPLHF

j_call: TRBJ2-3
v_call: TRBV7-9
clone_size: NA
d_call: NA
cdr3_nt: TGTGCCAGCAGCAGAGCCCCTCGGCTGGATACGCAGTATTTT
cdr3_aa: CASSRAPRLDTQYF